The clone carrying this T cell receptor (beta chain) appeared a few times. Antigen: not known. The data were taken from a study of identical twins' blood T cells. Points from the study as a whole: Twin similarity might stem from environmental factors, not only genetics.

MiXCR, run by TCRdb on the 5' RACE reads, gives a single entry per CDR3 protein. The profile shows roughly 380,000 distinct CDR3 sequences, about 28% of them singletons. The length of the CDR3 is 13 residues. CDR1 and CDR2 from the germline V gene are MNHEY and SMNVEV (reference sequence). Trimming removed 1 base at V and 4 bases at J, with 5 bases between. The sequence was collected from a woman aged 18-55 years in good health. This chain links TRBV27 with TRBJ1-3; D gene uncertain. The sample was PBMCs. CDR3 sequence reads: CASSLYPGNTIYF. The CDR3 nucleotides read TGTGCCAGCAGTTTATACCCGGGAAACACCATATATTTT.